What follows describes a single T cell receptor (beta chain). The antigen is not known. This specimen comes from a study of cytotoxic CD8 clonotypes in ibrutinib-treated CLL. Findings and limits, study-wide: Baseline clonality exceeded age-matched healthy donors and tracked circulating CD8+ T-cell counts.

Repertoires were generated with immunoSEQ multiplex PCR, while TCRdb's copy carries only in-frame clones and drops some. The sample has over 110,000 clones; roughly 90% are singletons. Between the trimmed V and J ends, which lost 4 bases and 3 bases, there was a span of 10 bases. CDR1 and CDR2 (germline): SGHTA, FQGNSA. The CDR3 spans 13 residues. V and J are TRBV7-2 and TRBJ2-7; weak D call: TRBD1 (5 bases). This TCR derives from a human donor with chronic lymphocytic leukemia. The sequenced sample was PBMCs, obtained after 12 months of ibrutinib treatment. CDR3 in DNA: TGTGCCAGCAGCTCCGACAGCATCTACGAGCAGTACTTC. Its translation: CASSSDSIYEQYF.